Here is one T cell receptor (beta chain) with its context. In the original processing: How many nucleated cells were present was estimated from reference gene primer amplification. The repertoire was sequenced with immunoSEQ multiplex PCR; TCRdb's copy has only in-frame clones and lacks some. V and J calls and clone size are copied from that table; D and trimming were computed from the DNA. The sample consists of 55,000 to 65,000 clones, approximately 92% of them appearing once. The record originates from a study of blood T cell repertoires in COVID-19. Overall study: PBMCs, B-cell-depleted T cells, or T cells provided the cDNA or gDNA that made up the material.

CDR3 length: 17 residues. CDR1 SGDLS and CDR2 YYNGEE come from the germline V gene. Germline trimming cut 3 bases from V and 4 bases from J; bases unmatched to any gene: 11. The material sequenced was peripheral blood. The receptor was derived from a woman of 80 years or more with active COVID-19. V is TRBV9 and J is TRBJ2-2, with 8 bases fitting TRBD1. In DNA form, the CDR3 reads TGTGCCAGCAGCGATAGAATCCGACAGGGGTCCACCGGGGAGCTGTTTTTT. Amino acid sequence: CASSDRIRQGSTGELFF.